The following is a T cell receptor (beta chain) sequence with its context. Its cognate antigen is unknown. The source of the sample is a study of cytomegalovirus exposure and HLA in healthy donors. Study-wide results and caveats: Generally TCR sequences proved uncommon, though certain public TCRs appeared in numerous donors. Specificity for CMV antigens was confirmed in vitro for a few of the CMV-associated chains. Association of a missense DCLRE1C variant with TCR beta V- and J-gene trimming was reported in a later analysis. Overall, about 160 TCR beta chains were annotated as cytomegalovirus-associated.

The V gene's germline CDR1 is SGHRS and CDR2 YFSETQ. The CDR3 contains 15 residues. With V trimmed by 6 bases and J by 7 bases, 9 bases remained unmatched. PCR employed 60 Vbeta and 13 Jbeta primers. Clones were sequenced by immunoSEQ multiplex PCR, and TCRdb holds only the in-frame ones, with some missing. Altogether more than 85,000 clones are present, 60% to 80% being singletons, with the ten largest covering around 8.6%. The chain uses TRBV5-1 and TRBJ1-6; 8 bases are shared with TRBD1. The TCR sequence derives from a woman aged 35 to 49 in good health and CMV-seropositive. Sequences were obtained from PBMCs. The CDR3 region is CASNPTGAGNSPLHF. CDR3 DNA sequence: TGCGCCAGCAACCCGACAGGGGCTGGAAATTCACCCCTCCACTTT.